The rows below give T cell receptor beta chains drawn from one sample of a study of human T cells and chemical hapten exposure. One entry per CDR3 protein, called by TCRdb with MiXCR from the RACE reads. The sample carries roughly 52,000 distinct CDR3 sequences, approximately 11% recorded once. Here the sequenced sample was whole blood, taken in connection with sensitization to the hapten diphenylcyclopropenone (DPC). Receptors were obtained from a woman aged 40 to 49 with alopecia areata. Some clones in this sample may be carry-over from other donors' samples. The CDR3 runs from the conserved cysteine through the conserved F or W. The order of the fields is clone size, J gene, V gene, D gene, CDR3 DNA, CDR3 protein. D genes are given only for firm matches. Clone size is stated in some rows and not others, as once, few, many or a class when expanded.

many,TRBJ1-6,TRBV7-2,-,TGTGCCAGCAGCGTAGGACTGACAGGAAATAATTCACCCCTCCACTTT,CASSVGLTGNNSPLHF
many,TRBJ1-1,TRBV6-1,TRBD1,TGTGCCAGCACTACGACAGGGGGCACTGAAGCTTTCTTT,CASTTTGGTEAFF
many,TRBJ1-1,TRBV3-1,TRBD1,TGTGCCAGCAGCCCGAACAGGGGAGGGGACACTGAAGCTTTCTTT,CASSPNRGGDTEAFF
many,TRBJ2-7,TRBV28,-,TGTGCCAGCACCCTCCGGGGCTCCTACGAGCAGTACTTC,CASTLRGSYEQYF
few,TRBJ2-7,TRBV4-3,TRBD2,TGCGCCAGCAGCCAAGACAGGCTAGCGGTCTCCTACGAGCAGTACTTC,CASSQDRLAVSYEQYF
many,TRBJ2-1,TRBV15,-,TGTGCCACCAGCAGAGGACAGTACAATGAGCAGTTCTTC,CATSRGQYNEQFF
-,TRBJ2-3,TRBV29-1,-,TGCAGCGTTGATACCAGAGTTTCGTCCACAGATACGCAGTATTTT,CSVDTRVSSTDTQYF
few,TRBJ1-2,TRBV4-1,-,TGCGCCAGCAGCCAAGATGACGGGGCCACCGGCTACACCTTC,CASSQDDGATGYTF
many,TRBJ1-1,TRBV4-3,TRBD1,TGCGCCAGCAGCCAAGAGATTATTGGGGCAGGGGGTATGAACACTGAAGCTTTCTTT,CASSQEIIGAGGMNTEAFF
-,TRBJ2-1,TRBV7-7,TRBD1,TGTGCCAGCAGCCTAGGACAGGGGACCTACAATGAGCAGTTCTTC,CASSLGQGTYNEQFF
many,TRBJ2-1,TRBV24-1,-,TGTGCCACCAGTGAGTCTACCGGCAATGAGCAGTTCTTC,CATSESTGNEQFF
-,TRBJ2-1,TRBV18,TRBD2,TGTGCCAGCTCACCCTCCGGACTAGCGGGAGGGTACAATGAGCAGTTCTTC,CASSPSGLAGGYNEQFF
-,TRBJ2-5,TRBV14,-,TGTGCCAGCAGCCAAGAGAGGACCCAGTACTTC,CASSQERTQYF
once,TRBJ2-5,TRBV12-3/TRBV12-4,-,TGTGCCAGCAGTCCAACCGATGGGGGTGAGACCCAGTACTTC,CASSPTDGGETQYF
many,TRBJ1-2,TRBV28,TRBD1,TGTGCCAGCAGTTATACCCCGGGACAGGGGCATGGCTACACCTTC,CASSYTPGQGHGYTF
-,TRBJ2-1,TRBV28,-,TGTGCCAGCAGTATCCGGAATGAGCAGTTCTTC,CASSIRNEQFF
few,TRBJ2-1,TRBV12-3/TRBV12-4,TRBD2,TGTGCCAGCAGTTTTCCCACTAGCGATAGCTACAATGAGCAGTTCTTC,CASSFPTSDSYNEQFF
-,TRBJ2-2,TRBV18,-,TGTGCCAGCTCACCACCCGCTAGGAACACCGGGGAGCTGTTTTTT,CASSPPARNTGELFF
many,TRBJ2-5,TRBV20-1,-,TGCAGTGCTAGACCCGGGACAGAGACCCAGTACTTC,CSARPGTETQYF
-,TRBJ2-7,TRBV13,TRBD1,TGTGCCAGCACCCTCGGGACAGGGAGTTCCGAGCAGTACTTC,CASTLGTGSSEQYF
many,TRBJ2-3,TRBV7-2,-,TGTGCCAGCAGCTTAGCACCAACAGATACGCAGTATTTT,CASSLAPTDTQYF
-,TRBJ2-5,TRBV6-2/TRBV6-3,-,TGTGCCAGCAGTTTTCGCGGGGAAGAGACCCAGTACTTC,CASSFRGEETQYF
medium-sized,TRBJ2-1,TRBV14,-,TGTGCCAGCAGCCAAGAAACGGCCCGGGACAAGCCCTACAATGAGCAGTTCTTC,CASSQETARDKPYNEQFF
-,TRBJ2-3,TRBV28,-,TGTGCCAGCCCCCCCAGCGGCGCGATCACAGATACGCAGTATTTT,CASPPSGAITDTQYF
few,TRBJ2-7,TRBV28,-,TGTGCCAGCAGTACTAGGACACCTCGGCCCTACGAGCAGTACTTC,CASSTRTPRPYEQYF
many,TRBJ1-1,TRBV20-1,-,TGCAGTGCTAACATACCGAGGGGGAACACTGAAGCTTTCTTT,CSANIPRGNTEAFF
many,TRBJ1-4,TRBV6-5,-,TGTGCCAGCAGTTATAGCCAGGGAGAAAAACTGTTTTTT,CASSYSQGEKLFF
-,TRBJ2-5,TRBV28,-,TGTGCCAGCAGTTCGCCCCCCACAGGGAAGGAGACCCAGTACTTC,CASSSPPTGKETQYF
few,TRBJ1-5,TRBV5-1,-,TGCGCCAGCAGCCCGGATGGGGGAAGACGTCAGCCCCAGCATTTT,CASSPDGGRRQPQHF
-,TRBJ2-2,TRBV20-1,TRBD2,TGCAGTGCTAGAGATCGACTAGCGGGAGGTATCGGTCACACCGGGGAGCTGTTTTTT,CSARDRLAGGIGHTGELFF
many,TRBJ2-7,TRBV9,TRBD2,TGTGCCAGCAGCGTAGAAGGGACTAGAAACTACGAGCAGTACTTC,CASSVEGTRNYEQYF
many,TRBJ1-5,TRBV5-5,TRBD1,TGTGCCAGCAGCCAGGACAGGGTTTACAATCAGCCCCAGCATTTT,CASSQDRVYNQPQHF
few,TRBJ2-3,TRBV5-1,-,TGCGCCAGCAGCGCCCTAGTAACTAGCACAGATACGCAGTATTTT,CASSALVTSTDTQYF
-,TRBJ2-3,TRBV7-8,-,TGTGCCAGCAGCCGTAGGGGGAAACCTACGCAGTATTTT,CASSRRGKPTQYF
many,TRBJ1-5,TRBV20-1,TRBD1,TGCAGTGCTAGAGATGGGACAGGGACGAGCAATCAGCCCCAGCATTTT,CSARDGTGTSNQPQHF
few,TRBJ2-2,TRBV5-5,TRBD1,TGTGCCAGCAGCAGGACAGGGTTGGACACCGGGGAGCTGTTTTTT,CASSRTGLDTGELFF
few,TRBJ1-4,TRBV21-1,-,TGTGCCAGCAGCAAAGAAGGACAGGGCGGTGAAAAACTGTTTTTT,CASSKEGQGGEKLFF
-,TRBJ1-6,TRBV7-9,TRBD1,TGTGCCAGCAGCAACTGGGGCTACAGGGGTGCTAATAATTCACCCCTCCACTTT,CASSNWGYRGANNSPLHF
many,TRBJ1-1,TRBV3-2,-,TGTGCCAGCAGCCGCGCGATTGACACTGAAGCTTTCTTT,CASSRAIDTEAFF
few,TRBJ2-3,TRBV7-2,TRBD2,TGTGCCAGCACCCGGACTAGCGGGGTCACAGATACGCAGTATTTT,CASTRTSGVTDTQYF
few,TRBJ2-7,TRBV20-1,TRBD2,TGCAGTGCTAGCGGCCTTCTAGCGGGAGTTTACGAGCAGTACTTC,CSASGLLAGVYEQYF
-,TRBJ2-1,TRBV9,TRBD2,TGTGCCAGCAGCGTAGTGCCAGGGGGGTTCGGACTAGCGAGGACTGAGCAGTTCTTC,CASSVVPGGFGLARTEQFF
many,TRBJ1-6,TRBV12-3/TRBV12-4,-,TGTGCCAGCACACGGGTGAACTCACCCCTCCACTTT,CASTRVNSPLHF
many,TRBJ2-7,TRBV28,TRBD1,TGTGCCAGCACTTCCCAGACAGGGGCCGGCGCCGAGCAGTACTTC,CASTSQTGAGAEQYF